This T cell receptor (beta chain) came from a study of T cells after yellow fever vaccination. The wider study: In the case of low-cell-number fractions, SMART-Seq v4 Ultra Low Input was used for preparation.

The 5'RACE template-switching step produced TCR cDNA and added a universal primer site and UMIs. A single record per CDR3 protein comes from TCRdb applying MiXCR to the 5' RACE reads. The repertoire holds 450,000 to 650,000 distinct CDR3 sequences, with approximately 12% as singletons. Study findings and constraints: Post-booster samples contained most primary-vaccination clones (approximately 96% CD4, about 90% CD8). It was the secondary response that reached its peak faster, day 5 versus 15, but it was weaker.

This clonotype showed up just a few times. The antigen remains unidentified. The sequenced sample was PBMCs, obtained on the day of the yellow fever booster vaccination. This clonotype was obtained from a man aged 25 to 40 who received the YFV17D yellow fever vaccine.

As DNA, the CDR3 is TGTGCCCTCGGGGGGTTAGGCACTGAAGCTTTCTTT. This sequence encodes CALGGLGTEAFF. V usage is TRBV28 and J usage is TRBJ1-1, with a possible D match to TRBD1 (5 bases). V was clipped by 11 bases and J by 4 bases, with 14 bases between them. This CDR3 has 12 amino acids. Germline V gene data show CDR1 as MDHEN and CDR2 as SYDVKM.